This TCR beta chain was captured by sequencing in a study of control samples from healthy donors and cancer patients. Per germline, CDR1 MNHEY and CDR2 SMNVEV (reference sequence). Trimming removed 9 bases at V and 2 bases at J, with 14 bases between. The CDR3 covers 13 residues. TCRdb keeps only in-frame clones here, not all; method: immunoSEQ multiplex PCR. Among about 110,000 clones, about 89% were seen once, and the ten largest hold 15% to 20%. Specimen: blood. This receptor was identified in a woman between 45 and 65 years old in good health. The gene calls are TRBV27 and TRBJ2-7, with a possible D match to TRBD2 (7 bases). CDR3 coding DNA: TGTGCCAGGGGGGGGCCAGAACCCTACGAGCAGTACGTC. Translation: CARGGPEPYEQYV.